Presented here are 8 T cell receptor beta chains from one specimen sequenced in a study of T cell responses to AZD1222 COVID-19 vaccine. Clones were sequenced by immunoSEQ multiplex PCR, and TCRdb holds only the in-frame ones, with some missing. The sample yields more than 75,000 clones, 85% to 90% seen once. Specimen: peripheral blood, collected 28 days after the second AZD1222 dose. These receptors were taken from an adult who received the AZD1222 COVID-19 vaccine.

V and J are TRBV6-5 and TRBJ1-3; D gene uncertain. Per the germline V gene, CDR1 is MNHEY and CDR2 is SVGAGI. The CDR3 contains 15 residues. The V gene lost 6 bases and the J gene lost 1 base, with 13 bases spanning the gap. The CDR3 coding sequence is TGTGCCAGCAGCCGGGCCTGGGGTTCTGGAAACACCATATATTTT. Amino acid sequence: CASSRAWGSGNTIYF.

The CDR3 is CAWSLTGGQPQHF. DNA for the CDR3: TGTGCCTGGAGCCTAACGGGAGGGCAGCCCCAGCATTTT. The chain employs TRBV30 and TRBJ1-5; D remains unclear. This CDR3 is 13 amino acids long. Trimming pared 3 bases from V and 7 bases from J, leaving 13 bases between. Germline CDR1 and CDR2: GTSNPN and SVGIG (reference sequence).

J is TRBJ1-5 and V is TRBV5-1; 9 bases align to TRBD1. This CDR3 region has 15 residues. J was trimmed by 2 bases and V by 3 bases; bases with no gene match: 3. Germline CDR1 and CDR2: SGHRS and YFSETQ. The DNA of the CDR3 is TGCGCCAGCAGCTCTACAGGGGGCGGCAATCAGCCCCAGCATTTT. It yields the protein CASSSTGGGNQPQHF. The full variable domain, in which reference TRBV5-1 and TRBJ1-5 provide the parts outside the CDR3, is KAGVTQTPRYLIKTRGQQVTLSCSPISGHRSVSWYQQTPGQGLQFLFEYFSETQRNKGNFPGRFSGRQFSNSRSEMNVSTLELGDSALYLCASSSTGGGNQPQHFGDGTRLSIL.

This chain uses TRBV11-1 with TRBJ1-1, with 7 positions matching TRBD1. The V gene end was trimmed by 5 bases and the J gene end by 0 bases; junction bases not matched to a gene: 6. The CDR3 totals 15 residues. The germline CDR1 and CDR2 sequences are SGHAT and FQDESV (reference sequence). CDR3 coding DNA: TGTGCCAGCAGCCCGAAGACAGGGTTGAACACTGAAGCTTTCTTT. Its protein product is CASSPKTGLNTEAFF.

The V call is TRBV3-1 (or the pseudogene TRBV3-2), the J call TRBJ2-4; 11 nucleotides agree with TRBD2. V shed 4 bases and J 3 bases; nucleotides not matched to a gene: 20. Germline V lookup: CDR1 LGHDT, CDR2 YNNKEL (reference sequence). This CDR3 contains 21 residues. In DNA form, the CDR3 reads TGTGCCAGCAGCCCCTCCCACGGCCTAGCGGGAGGTATTGGGGGCAAAAACATTCAGTACTTC. It is translated as CASSPSHGLAGGIGGKNIQYF.

This rearrangement joins TRBV18 to TRBJ1-1; no firm D call. Trimming removed 10 bases from V and 1 base from J, with 16 bases in between. The CDR3 totals 14 residues. Per germline, CDR1 KGHSH and CDR2 LQKENI. The CDR3 sequence is CATSQAQRNTEAFF. Written as DNA, the CDR3 is TGTGCCACCTCGCAGGCCCAGAGGAACACTGAAGCTTTCTTT.

The V and J genes are TRBV7-9 and TRBJ2-1, with 8 bases identical to TRBD2. CDR1 and CDR2 from the germline V gene are SEHNR and FQNEAQ (reference sequence). The CDR3 length is 15 residues. V was pared by 5 bases and J by 3 bases, with 6 bases of the junction left unmatched. CDR3 residues: CASSAVAGLYNEQFF. Written as DNA, the CDR3 is TGTGCCAGCAGCGCCGTAGCGGGGCTCTACAATGAGCAGTTCTTC.

The V gene is TRBV7-9, the J gene TRBJ2-5, with TRBD2 identical over 7 bases. The CDR3 contains 14 residues. Per the germline V gene, CDR1 is SEHNR and CDR2 is FQNEAQ (reference sequence). Trimming cost V 5 bases and J 1 base; bases outside gene matches: 4. Written as DNA, the CDR3 is TGTGCCAGCAGCCCGAGCGGGGTCCAAGAGACCCAGTACTTC. It yields the protein CASSPSGVQETQYF. Combining the CDR3 with reference TRBV7-9 and TRBJ2-5 gives the whole variable domain DTGVSQNPRHKITKRGQNVTFRCDPISEHNRLYWYRQTLGQGPEFLTYFQNEAQLEKSRLLSDRFSAERPKGSFSTLEIQRTEQGDSAMYLCASSPSGVQETQYFGPGTRLLVL.